Below are 27 T cell receptor beta chains sequenced from a single sample in a study of metastatic and nonmetastatic thyroid tumors. Through MiXCR, TCRdb re-clonotyped the PCR reads. Of fewer than 100,000 clones in the sample, just under 15% are singletons; the top ten hold roughly 3.9%. No patient had received any treatment before thyroid surgery. The material sequenced was blood. Receptors were obtained from a female donor with papillary thyroid cancer or a benign thyroid nodule (not recorded which). Some clones in this sample may be carry-over from other donors' samples.

This clone was picked up many times. CDR3 amino acids: CASGTGYNEQFF. CDR3 DNA sequence: TGTGCCAGCGGTACAGGGTACAATGAGCAGTTCTTC. This chain links TRBV6-1 with TRBJ2-1; TRBD1 is a possible D gene (6 bases). Germline assignment: CDR1 MNHNS and CDR2 SASEGT. Between the trimmed V and J ends, which lost 8 bases and 4 bases, there was a span of 9 bases. The CDR3 totals 12 residues.

This clone appeared many times. This chain links TRBV2 with TRBJ1-6; no clear D gene. Germline CDR1 and CDR2: SNHLY and FYNNEI. Trimming took off 6 bases at V and 7 bases at J, with 13 bases between the two ends. The CDR3 extends over 14 amino acids. CDR3 sequence: CASSVKTGNSPLHF. The CDR3 DNA is TGTGCCAGCAGCGTAAAAACGGGGAATTCACCCCTCCACTTT. The whole variable domain, remainder taken from reference TRBV2 and TRBJ1-6, is EPEVTQTPSHQVTQMGQEVILRCVPISNHLYFYWYRQILGQKVEFLVSFYNNEISEKSEIFDDQFSVERPDGSNFTLKIRSTKLEDSAMYFCASSVKTGNSPLHFGNGTRLTVT.

Worth noting for this clone: An end of the junction differs from the germline gene, which may be a read error. V usage is TRBV7-7 and J usage is TRBJ1-3, with no clear D. The CDR3 sequence is 15 residues long. CDR1 is SSHAT and CDR2 is FNYEAQ in the germline V gene (reference sequence). The CDR3: CASSLEALSGNTIYF. The CDR3 coding sequence is TGTGCTAGCAGCTTAGAGGCCCTCTCTGGAAACACCATATATTTT.

Worth noting for this clone: A read error may explain this, as a much larger clone is one base away. The V call is TRBV2, the J call TRBJ2-1; tentatively, D is TRBD1 (6 bases). Per the germline V gene, CDR1 is SNHLY and CDR2 is FYNNEI. This CDR3 comprises 19 residues. V was trimmed by 6 bases and J by 4 bases, leaving 28 bases between them. CDR3 nucleotide sequence: TGTGCCAGCAGAGACATGACAGGTCACCAGGTGATGCATTACAATGAGCAGTTCTTC. Translation gives CASRDMTGHQVMHYNEQFF.

This clone occurred many times. This chain joins TRBV12-3 or TRBV12-4 and TRBJ1-1, with D unresolved. V was pared by 5 bases and J by 4 bases, with 14 bases between. The CDR3 contains 14 residues. The CDR3: CASSEGRTRTEAFF. The CDR3 nucleotides are TGTGCCAGCAGTGAAGGTAGAACTCGCACTGAAGCTTTCTTT.

This clone was seen more than once but under ten times. A read error may be the cause here, since a much bigger clone is one base away. This chain links TRBV28 with TRBJ1-1; D ambiguous. Germline-derived CDR1 and CDR2 are MDHEN and SYDVKM. The CDR3 consists of 14 residues. The CDR3 sequence is CASGLPDSRTEAFF. In DNA form, the CDR3 reads TGTGCCAGCGGTTTGCCGGACTCCCGCACTGAAGCTTTCTTT.

The gene calls are TRBV4-2 and TRBJ2-1; 8 positions agree with TRBD1. The CDR3 extends over 15 amino acids. Germline V CDR1 and CDR2: LGHNA, YNFKEQ. The junction had 11 bases not matched to a gene; V was cut back by 4 bases and J by 9 bases. CDR3 residues: CASSRGQGAPIEQFF. CDR3 nucleotides: TGTGCCAGCAGCCGAGGACAGGGCGCACCCATTGAGCAGTTCTTC.

This clone showed up many times. The chain combines TRBV9 with TRBJ1-5; no firm D call. In germline, CDR1 is SGDLS, CDR2 YYNGEE. The V and J ends lost 0 bases and 2 bases respectively, with 9 bases between them. The CDR3 sequence is 15 residues long. The CDR3 loop is CASSVEGGRNQPQHF. The CDR3 DNA sequence: TGTGCCAGCAGCGTAGAGGGCGGTCGCAATCAGCCCCAGCATTTT. The whole variable domain, filled in from reference TRBV9 and TRBJ1-5, reads DSGVTQTPKHLITATGQRVTLRCSPRSGDLSVYWYQQSLDQGLQFLIQYYNGEERAKGNILERFSAQQFPDLHSELNLSSLELGDSALYFCASSVEGGRNQPQHFGDGTRLSIL.

A word on this clone: Possible read error: a much larger clone is one base away. The chain uses TRBV15 and TRBJ2-7; 8 nucleotides match TRBD1. With 3 bases clipped from V and 6 bases from J, the junction kept 13 bases outside the gene matches. CDR1 is LNHNV, CDR2 YYDKDF, per germline (reference sequence). The CDR3 covers 16 residues. The DNA of the CDR3 is TGTGCCACCAGCAGGGACCCCGTGACAGGGGTCGCCGAGCAGTACTTC. As protein: CATSRDPVTGVAEQYF.

As for this clone: This may stem from a read error, because a much larger clone lies one nucleotide away. This chain uses TRBV28 with TRBJ2-3, with TRBD2 as a possible D gene (6 bases). The CDR3 is 15 residues long. With 7 bases removed from V and 1 base from J, the gap between germline ends came to 15 bases. CDR1 is MDHEN, CDR2 SYDVKM, per germline. The DNA of the CDR3 is TGTGCCAGCACCCCCCTCGGGGGAGGCACAGATACGCAGTATTTT. This sequence encodes CASTPLGGGTDTQYF.

This clone has ten or more counts. The same CDR3 also results from other DNA sequences found in this sample. The chain couples TRBV28 to TRBJ2-1; TRBD2 might be the D (5 bases). CDR1 and CDR2 (germline): MDHEN, SYDVKM. Trimming pared 4 bases from V and 9 bases from J, leaving 10 bases between. This CDR3 is built from 12 residues. The DNA of the CDR3 is TGTGCCAGCAGTTCAAGACGGGGTGAGCAGTTCTTC. Its protein is CASSSRRGEQFF.

The table lists this clone with many counts. This rearrangement joins TRBV6-1 to TRBJ1-1; TRBD1 matches 9 bases. Per the germline V gene, CDR1 is MNHNS and CDR2 is SASEGT. V lost 10 bases and J lost 5; bases outside the gene matches: 8. There are 13 residues in the CDR3. The CDR3 reads CATRDRVVTEAFF. DNA of the CDR3: TGTGCCACCCGGGACAGGGTGGTAACTGAAGCTTTCTTT.

This clone was recorded many times. This chain joins TRBV3-1 and TRBJ2-3, with D uncertain. CDR3 length: 13 residues. Trimming left V 10 bases short and J 4 bases short, with 15 bases between. CDR1 is LGHDT, CDR2 YNNKEL, per germline (reference sequence). The DNA of the CDR3 is TGTGCCACTTCGAGAACCCTCGCAGATACGCAGTATTTT. Its translation: CATSRTLADTQYF.

This clone was counted at least ten times. The V and J genes are TRBV9 and TRBJ2-1, with 8 bases matching TRBD2. The germline V gene encodes CDR1 SGDLS and CDR2 YYNGEE. The CDR3 extends over 15 amino acids. V trimming: 0 bases; J trimming: 9 bases; junction bases outside the gene matches: 8. CDR3 in amino acids: CASSVGGVAGSEQFF. The CDR3 nucleotides are TGTGCCAGCAGCGTAGGGGGGGTAGCGGGGAGTGAGCAGTTCTTC.

This clone was counted at least ten times. This chain connects TRBV5-1 to TRBJ2-2, with D possibly called TRBD1 or TRBD2 (6 bases each). Looked up from germline, CDR1 is SGHRS and CDR2 is YFSETQ. V lost 2 bases and J lost 6, with 14 bases in between. This CDR3 contains 15 residues. CDR3 protein: CASSLGGLVSGELFF. CDR3 nucleotide sequence: TGCGCCAGCAGCTTAGGGGGGCTGGTGTCCGGGGAGCTGTTTTTT.

Turning to this clone: It may be a read error: a sequence one base away is much more abundant. The V and J genes are TRBV10-3 and TRBJ1-1, with 7 bases lining up with TRBD1. Germline V gives CDR1 ENHRY, CDR2 SYGVKD. The J segment lost 4 bases and the V segment lost 9 bases, leaving 5 bases of the junction unmatched. The CDR3 has 12 amino acids. The DNA for the CDR3 is TGTGCCATGGTGACAGGGCCCACTGAAGCTTTCTTT. It translates to CAMVTGPTEAFF.

This clone has ten or more counts. The chain has TRBV7-9 and TRBJ2-3; no clear D. The CDR3 extends over 14 amino acids. Trimming cost V 5 bases and J 6 bases, with 15 bases left between them. In germline, CDR1 is SEHNR, CDR2 FQNEAQ (reference sequence). CDR3 amino acids: CASSPPGFGDTQYF. In nucleotides, the CDR3 is TGTGCCAGCAGCCCCCCCGGGTTCGGGGATACGCAGTATTTT.

In its sample, this clone was seen many times. The chain recombines TRBV29-1 with TRBJ2-3; D remains ambiguous. The CDR3 spans 9 residues. Germline V lookup: CDR1 SQVTM, CDR2 ANQGSEA. The CDR3, as DNA: TGCAGTGATTCAGATACGCAGTATTTT. Its protein product is CSDSDTQYF.

As regards this clone: It may be a read error: a sequence one base away is much more abundant. The same CDR3 is also encoded by other DNA sequences in this sample. V usage is TRBV24-1 and J usage is TRBJ2-1; possibly TRBD2 for D (7 bases). Germline CDR1 is KGHDR and CDR2 is SFDVKD. Trimming left V 7 bases short and J 10 bases short, with 16 bases between. The CDR3 covers 13 residues. The CDR3 region is CATSGGGAGEQFF. CDR3 nucleotide sequence: TGTGCCACCAGCGGTGGGGGGGCTGGCGAGCAGTTCTTC.

Details on this clone: Being one base from a much bigger clone, this may be a read error. The V gene is TRBV7-9, the J gene TRBJ1-5; D is unclear. CDR3 length: 12 residues. V gave up 4 bases and J gave up 7 bases, with 8 bases separating them. Per the germline V gene, CDR1 is SEHNR and CDR2 is FQNEAQ (reference sequence). The CDR3 reads CASSYFSQPQHF. As DNA, the CDR3 is TGTGCCAGCAGCTACTTCTCCCAGCCCCAGCATTTT.

For this clone: This may arise from a read error, as a much more abundant clone is one base away. V usage is TRBV4-2 and J usage is TRBJ1-1, with a possible D match to TRBD1 (5 bases). The germline CDR1 and CDR2 sequences are LGHNA and YNFKEQ. Trimming took 0 bases from V and 12 from J, leaving 14 bases between them. The CDR3 is made up of 13 amino acids. The CDR3 coding sequence is TGTGCCAGCAGCCAAGAGTGGTGGGGGATGACTTTCTTT. Translating gives CASSQEWWGMTFF.

This clone showed up many times. The chain links TRBV28 to TRBJ1-3; no clear D. CDR3 length: 13 amino acids. Trimming left V 6 bases short and J 1 base short, with 7 bases between. Germline CDR1 reads MDHEN; CDR2 reads SYDVKM. In DNA form, the CDR3 reads TGTGCCAGCAGGCAAGGGTCTGGAAACACCATATATTTT. This encodes CASRQGSGNTIYF.

The sample holds many counts of this clone. The chain couples TRBV7-8 to TRBJ2-6; the match to TRBD1 covers 11 bases. Per the germline V gene, CDR1 is SGHVS and CDR2 is FQNEAQ. This CDR3 contains 17 residues. The V and J ends lost 5 bases and 3 bases, in that order; junction bases with no gene match: 6. The CDR3 is CASSPGQGAGGANVLTF. In nucleotides, the CDR3 is TGTGCCAGCAGCCCAGGACAGGGGGCAGGTGGGGCCAACGTCCTGACTTTC.

This clone has only a few counts. One junction end disagrees with the germline gene, perhaps due to a read error. The chain combines TRBV6-1 with TRBJ1-2, with a possible D match to TRBD1 (6 bases). This CDR3 is 12 amino acids long. Germline CDR1 MNHNS, CDR2 SASEGT. CDR3 DNA: TGTGCCAGCAAGCAGGGGTACTATGGATACACCTTC. Its translation: CASKQGYYGYTF.

This clone showed up many times. The rearrangement joins TRBV6-6 to TRBJ1-2; TRBD1 aligns across 8 bases. Germline lookup yields CDR1 MNHNY and CDR2 SVGAGI (reference sequence). The CDR3 has 15 amino acids. V was clipped by 2 bases and J by 4 bases; unmatched bases: 6. The CDR3 sequence: CASSYLGQGTYGYTF. The CDR3 region has the DNA TGTGCCAGCAGTTACCTCGGACAGGGCACCTATGGCTACACCTTC.

This clone was recorded many times. The chain is built from TRBV20-1 and TRBJ1-4; TRBD1 matches 8 bases. Germline V gives CDR1 DFQATT, CDR2 SNEGSKA (reference sequence). The CDR3 is 13 amino acids. V trimming: 6 bases; J trimming: 8 bases; junction bases outside the gene matches: 8. The DNA of the CDR3 is TGCAGTGCGCAACAGGGGGTCGGGGAAAAACTGTTTTTT. Amino acid sequence: CSAQQGVGEKLFF.

The rearrangement joins TRBV28 to TRBJ2-7; no firm D call. V dropped 2 bases and J dropped 3 bases, with 8 bases sitting between them. From germline, CDR1 is MDHEN and CDR2 SYDVKM. The CDR3 spans 13 residues. The CDR3 nucleotides are TGTGCCAGCAGTTTACAGACTGTCTACGAGCAGTACTTC. It translates to CASSLQTVYEQYF.